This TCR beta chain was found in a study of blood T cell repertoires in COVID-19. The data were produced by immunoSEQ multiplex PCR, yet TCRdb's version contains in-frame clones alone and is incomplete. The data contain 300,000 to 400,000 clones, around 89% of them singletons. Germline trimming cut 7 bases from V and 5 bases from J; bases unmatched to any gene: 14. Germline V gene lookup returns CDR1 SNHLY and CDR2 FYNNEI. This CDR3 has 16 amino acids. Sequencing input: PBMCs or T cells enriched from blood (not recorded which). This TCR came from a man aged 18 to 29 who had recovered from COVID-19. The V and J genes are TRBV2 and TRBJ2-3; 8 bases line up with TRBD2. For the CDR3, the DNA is TGTGCCAGCACCCTAGAGGAAGCGGGAGTTGGAGATACGCAGTATTTT. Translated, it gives CASTLEEAGVGDTQYF.